The present T cell receptor beta chain was sequenced within a study of T cell repertoires in cytomegalovirus infection. The wider study: Both CMV infection and a matching HLA type were indicated by public TCR beta signatures. Study-level results: Cumulative public TCR beta family frequency identified carriers of CMV plus the relevant HLA. CMV-specific TCR beta clonotypes restricted by HLA-C were the ones dominating the ex vivo response.

TCRdb called the reads again in MiXCR, with one record for every CDR3 protein. The table lists about 500,000 distinct CDR3 sequences, around 30% of them singletons. The sample holds a few counts of this clonotype. Its antigen is not known. Looked up from germline, CDR1 is MGHDK and CDR2 is SYGVNS. Trimming left V 5 bases short and J 9 bases short, with 14 bases between. CDR3 size: 14 residues. The sequence came from a human donor in good health (CMV status not recorded). Some clones in this sample may be carry-over from other donors' samples. The gene calls are TRBV25-1 and TRBJ1-6; a weak D match, TRBD1 (5 bases). The sequencing used cultured PBMCs, collected from culture after CMV antigen stimulation. The DNA for the CDR3 is TGTGCCAGCAGTAGGGGTCTTGAATTTTCACCCCTCCACTTT. Amino acids: CASSRGLEFSPLHF. Variable domain in full (rest from reference TRBV25-1 and TRBJ1-6): EADIYQTPRYLVIGTGKKITLECSQTMGHDKMYWYQQDPGMELHLIHYSYGVNSTEKGDLSSESTVSRIRTEHFPLTLESARPSHTSQYLCASSRGLEFSPLHFGNGTRLTVT.